This T cell receptor beta chain is drawn from a study of blood T cell repertoires in COVID-19. This clone was seen a single time. Here immunoSEQ multiplex PCR was the method, and the copy in TCRdb shows in-frame clones only, minus some. The top ten clones hold just under 0.95% of a sample with around 140,000 clones, roughly 87% of them seen once. The source of this sequence is a woman between 50 and 59 years old with acute or convalescent COVID-19. The sequenced sample consisted of peripheral blood.

The CDR3: CASSWTGVNTEAFF. In DNA, the CDR3 is TGCGCCAGCAGCTGGACAGGGGTGAACACTGAAGCTTTCTTT. The V call is TRBV5-1, the J call TRBJ1-1; 9 positions agree with TRBD1. Germline V gene lookup returns CDR1 SGHRS and CDR2 YFSETQ. The CDR3 has 14 residues. The J segment lost 0 bases and the V segment lost 3 bases, leaving 0 bases of the junction unmatched.